Sequencing of this T cell receptor beta chain was carried out in a study of cytomegalovirus exposure and HLA in healthy donors. PCR was performed using 60 Vbeta and 13 Jbeta primers. Original analysis: About 80 million unique TCR beta chains, roughly 11 million of them shared, were counted by a later analysis. Sequencing used immunoSEQ multiplex PCR; TCRdb keeps in-frame clones, though not all of them. V, J and clone size are taken as reported in that table, and D and trimming were inferred from the DNA itself. The sample has approximately 110,000 clones; roughly 70% are singletons. Findings of the study overall: The study assumed roughly uniform donor sequencing depth for presence/absence analyses.

Concerning this clone itself: Its target is not known.

This receptor was obtained from a man aged 35 to 55 in good health and CMV-seronegative. What was sequenced was PBMCs.

CDR3: CASGLQGGGRGYTF. The CDR3 coding sequence is TGTGCTAGTGGTTTGCAGGGCGGAGGGAGGGGCTACACCTTC. The chain uses TRBV12-5 and TRBJ1-2, with D possibly being TRBD1 (5 bases). Germline V gives CDR1 LGHNT, CDR2 FRNRAP. V gave up 2 bases and J gave up 8 bases, with 15 bases separating them. This CDR3 has 14 amino acids.